A single sample is the source of the 32 T cell receptor beta chains below, sequenced in a study of blood T cell repertoires in COVID-19. Generated by immunoSEQ multiplex PCR, the TCRdb table keeps only in-frame clones and is missing some. The profile shows 89,000 or so clones, 86% of them singletons. Sequenced: peripheral blood. The receptors shown here come from a man aged 45 to 65 with active COVID-19.

The chain combines TRBV3-1 (or the pseudogene TRBV3-2) with TRBJ2-5, with 16 bases matching TRBD2. V lost 4 bases, J lost 4 bases, and 3 bases stayed unmatched. The CDR3 runs 16 residues. Germline CDR1 and CDR2: LGHDT and YNNKEL (reference sequence). Here the CDR3 reads CASSPGTSGRGETQYF. The CDR3 DNA follows: TGTGCCAGCAGCCCTGGGACTAGCGGGAGGGGAGAGACCCAGTACTTC.

The rearrangement joins TRBV28 to TRBJ2-1, with 7 bases that match TRBD2. Germline V gene sequence: CDR1 MDHEN, CDR2 SYDVKM. Trimming removed 4 bases from V and 0 bases from J; junction bases left unmatched: 6. CDR3 length equals 16 residues. The CDR3 loop is CASSYAGGSSYNEQFF. CDR3 nucleotide sequence: TGTGCCAGCAGTTACGCTGGCGGGAGCTCCTACAATGAGCAGTTCTTC.

The chain has TRBV7-6 and TRBJ1-2; no clear D. The germline V gene has CDR1 SGHVS and CDR2 FNYEAQ. V shed 0 bases and J shed 7 bases, with 15 bases lying between them. The CDR3 runs 15 residues. The CDR3 bases are TGTGCCAGCAGCTTAGCGCTGAACAGCCCCCTTGGCTACACCTTC. It specifies CASSLALNSPLGYTF.

The table lists this clone with a count of one. This chain joins TRBV5-1 and TRBJ2-1; TRBD1 matches 9 bases. Germline V gene data show CDR1 as SGHRS and CDR2 as YFSETQ. V shed 2 bases and J 1 base; nucleotides not matched to a gene: 4. CDR3 length equals 16 residues. The CDR3 DNA reads TGCGCCAGCAGCTTAATCGGGACAGGGTCCTACAATGAGCAGTTCTTC. Translated: CASSLIGTGSYNEQFF.

V and J are TRBV11-3 and TRBJ1-1; D is uncertain. Between the trimmed V and J ends, which lost 1 base and 3 bases, there was a span of 15 bases. There are 16 residues in the CDR3. The V gene's germline CDR1 is SGHNT and CDR2 YENEEA. The CDR3 DNA sequence: TGTGCCAGCAGCTTAGGAGGACGGGGTGAGGACACTGAAGCTTTCTTT. This translates into CASSLGGRGEDTEAFF.

This sequence joins TRBV12-3 or TRBV12-4 and TRBJ2-7; no clear D. Trimming cost V 3 bases and J 6 bases, with 9 bases left between them. CDR3 length: 12 amino acids. The CDR3 reads CASSFISGEQYF. DNA of the CDR3: TGTGCCAGCAGTTTCATATCGGGCGAGCAGTACTTC.

This chain joins TRBV27 and TRBJ2-1; D not certain. V was clipped by 6 bases and J by 2 bases, with 20 bases between them. Germline V gives CDR1 MNHEY, CDR2 SMNVEV (reference sequence). CDR3 size: 17 residues. DNA of the CDR3: TGTGCCAGCAGGAGTGGATCGCAGGTAATCACCTACAATGAGCAGTTCTTC. As protein: CASRSGSQVITYNEQFF.

This clone was recorded only once. The rearrangement joins TRBV5-1 to TRBJ1-3; a weak D match, TRBD1 (5 bases). Germline lookup yields CDR1 SGHRS and CDR2 YFSETQ. CDR3 length equals 16 residues. The V end was cut by 5 bases, the J end by 2 bases, with 17 bases between. The chain's CDR3 is CASSSRPGDAGNTIYF. The CDR3 nucleotides are TGCGCCAGCAGTTCCCGCCCGGGGGATGCTGGAAACACCATATATTTT. The entire variable domain, with the rest obtained from reference TRBV5-1 and TRBJ1-3, is as follows: KAGVTQTPRYLIKTRGQQVTLSCSPISGHRSVSWYQQTPGQGLQFLFEYFSETQRNKGNFPGRFSGRQFSNSRSEMNVSTLELGDSALYLCASSSRPGDAGNTIYFGEGSWLTVV.

The CDR3 loop reads CASSRQGGGNEKLFF. The CDR3 coding sequence is TGTGCCAGCAGTAGACAGGGGGGGGGTAATGAAAAACTGTTTTTT. V is TRBV6-6 and J is TRBJ1-4; 9 bases map to TRBD1. The V gene end was trimmed by 5 bases and the J gene end by 4 bases; junction bases not matched to a gene: 5. The germline gives CDR1 MNHNY, CDR2 SVGAGI (reference sequence). This CDR3 is built from 15 residues.

This clone has just a few counts. V and J are TRBV13 and TRBJ2-7; a possible D gene is TRBD1 (5 bases). This CDR3 comprises 16 residues. CDR1 PRHDT and CDR2 FYEKMQ come from the germline V gene (reference sequence). V gave up 4 bases and J gave up 0 bases, with 16 bases separating them. CDR3 bases: TGTGCCAGCAGCTCCTCAATCTGGACAAGCTCCTACGAGCAGTACTTC. It translates to CASSSSIWTSSYEQYF.

CDR3 sequence reads: CASSLATGENQPQHF. CDR3 bases: TGTGCCAGCAGCTTAGCAACAGGTGAGAATCAGCCCCAGCATTTT. V gene TRBV7-9 combines with J gene TRBJ1-5; the D gene is possibly TRBD1 (5 bases). Germline CDR1 SEHNR, CDR2 FQNEAQ (reference sequence). V shed 0 bases and J shed 4 bases, with 10 bases lying between them. There are 15 residues in the CDR3.

The CDR3 sequence is CASSFFVSAPGLPQHF. The CDR3 DNA sequence: TGTGCCAGCAGCTTTTTCGTCTCGGCGCCCGGGTTGCCCCAGCATTTT. The V call is TRBV5-5, the J call TRBJ1-5, with D uncertain. Per the germline V gene, CDR1 is SGHKS and CDR2 is YYEKEE (reference sequence). V shed 2 bases and J shed 9 bases, with 21 bases lying between them. This CDR3 spans 16 amino acids.

The gene calls are TRBV4-3 and TRBJ1-2; D unresolved. The germline CDR1 and CDR2 sequences are LGHNA and YSLEER. The CDR3 spans 15 residues. Trimming pared 4 bases from V and 3 bases from J, leaving 15 bases between. The CDR3 DNA is TGCGCCAGCAGCCCAGACACAGCCATTCACTATGGCTACACCTTC. Translated, it gives CASSPDTAIHYGYTF.

The chain carries TRBV5-1 and TRBJ1-2, with no clear D. The germline gives CDR1 SGHRS, CDR2 YFSETQ. CDR3 size: 16 residues. V lost 3 bases and J 6 bases, leaving 21 bases between the germline ends. The CDR3 region is CASSSPGRQALDGYTF. In DNA form, the CDR3 reads TGCGCCAGCAGCTCCCCAGGCCGGCAGGCTCTCGATGGCTACACCTTC.

This clone appeared a single time. The chain combines TRBV6-5 with TRBJ2-5, with TRBD1 matching 8 bases. V shed 4 bases and J 2 bases; nucleotides not matched to a gene: 6. Germline V CDR1 and CDR2: MNHEY, SVGAGI. The CDR3 runs 15 residues. CDR3 protein: CASSSAGTGQETQYF. CDR3 bases: TGTGCCAGCAGTTCCGCCGGGACAGGACAAGAGACCCAGTACTTC.

The V call is TRBV28, the J call TRBJ2-7; TRBD2 matches at 11 bases. Germline V gene data show CDR1 as MDHEN and CDR2 as SYDVKM. The CDR3 sequence is 16 residues long. The trim removed 5 bases at V and 3 bases at J, leaving 9 bases unmatched. This CDR3 is CASSPSTSGNLYEQYF. CDR3 DNA sequence: TGTGCCAGCAGTCCGTCGACTAGCGGGAATCTCTACGAGCAGTACTTC.

The J gene is TRBJ1-2, the V gene TRBV4-2; 11 bases are a match to TRBD1. The CDR3 length is 16 residues. The trim removed 0 bases at V and 5 bases at J, leaving 5 bases unmatched. Germline-derived CDR1 and CDR2 are LGHNA and YNFKEQ. The CDR3 region is CASSQEGGQGVYGYTF. The CDR3, as DNA: TGTGCCAGCAGCCAAGAGGGGGGACAGGGGGTATATGGCTACACCTTC.

This chain joins TRBV29-1 and TRBJ1-4, with 10 nucleotides matching TRBD1. After removal of 6 bases from V and 7 bases from J, the junction contained 5 bases not matched to a gene. Germline values: CDR1 SQVTM, CDR2 ANQGSEA. This CDR3 contains 13 residues. The CDR3 bases are TGCAGCGTGGGACAGGGGCAGGGTGAAAAACTGTTTTTT. Translating it yields CSVGQGQGEKLFF.

V and J are TRBV24-1 and TRBJ2-2, with 8 bases identical to TRBD1. V shed 8 bases and J 4 bases; nucleotides not matched to a gene: 2. The CDR3 covers 13 residues. Germline lookup yields CDR1 KGHDR and CDR2 SFDVKD. CDR3 protein: CATTDRATGELFF. The DNA for the CDR3 is TGTGCCACCACGGACAGGGCCACCGGGGAGCTGTTTTTT.

The V gene is TRBV19, the J gene TRBJ1-2; D might be TRBD1 (6 bases). V was shortened by 4 bases and J by 4 bases, with 10 bases between the two germline ends. This CDR3 region has 13 residues. In germline, CDR1 is LNHDA, CDR2 SQIVND (reference sequence). As DNA, the CDR3 is TGTGCCAGTAGTACTCGGGACACCTATGGCTACACCTTC. Its translation is CASSTRDTYGYTF. Full variable domain (outside the CDR3, taken from reference TRBV19 and TRBJ1-2): DGGITQSPKYLFRKEGQNVTLSCEQNLNHDAMYWYRQDPGQGLRLIYYSQIVNDFQKGDIAEGYSVSREKKESFPLTVTSAQKNPTAFYLCASSTRDTYGYTFGSGTRLTVV.

The chain employs TRBV30 and TRBJ2-7; tentative D call: TRBD2 (7 bases). The CDR3 is 13 residues long. The V end was cut by 3 bases, the J end by 0 bases, with 9 bases between. The germline V gene encodes CDR1 GTSNPN and CDR2 SVGIG (reference sequence). This CDR3 reads CAWRGGGSYEQYF. The CDR3 DNA follows: TGTGCCTGGAGAGGGGGGGGCTCCTACGAGCAGTACTTC.

The CDR3 coding sequence is TGTGCCAGCAGCGTAGAAGCGGGGGGAGACAATGAGCAGTTCTTC. This codes for CASSVEAGGDNEQFF. V usage is TRBV9 and J usage is TRBJ2-1; 9 bases are shared with TRBD2. The V gene's germline CDR1 is SGDLS and CDR2 YYNGEE. Trimming took 0 bases from V and 5 from J; bases not matched to a gene: 3. This CDR3 has 15 residues.

V and J are TRBV6-2 or TRBV6-3 and TRBJ2-3, with D perhaps TRBD2 (5 bases). The CDR3 loop spans 16 amino acids. V gave up 2 bases and J gave up 0 bases, with 12 bases separating them. Germline CDR1 is MNHEY and CDR2 is SVGEGT. The CDR3 region has the DNA TGTGCCAGCAGTTACCGAGCGGCTACTAGCACAGATACGCAGTATTTT. Translated, it gives CASSYRAATSTDTQYF.

This rearrangement joins TRBV5-4 to TRBJ2-3; D might be TRBD2 (7 bases). Germline assignment: CDR1 SGHNT and CDR2 YYREEE (reference sequence). The CDR3 loop spans 16 amino acids. Trimming pared 1 base from V and 4 bases from J, leaving 16 bases between. CDR3 sequence reads: CASSLLVGGPADTQYF. DNA for the CDR3: TGTGCCAGCAGCTTGTTAGTGGGGGGGCCGGCAGATACGCAGTATTTT.

About this clone itself: Additional DNA sequences in this sample encode the identical CDR3. The DNA for the CDR3 is TGTGCCAGCAGCCAAGCTCAGGGGCAAGAGACCCAGTACTTC. It encodes CASSQAQGQETQYF. The chain couples TRBV3-1 (or the pseudogene TRBV3-2) to TRBJ2-5; maybe TRBD1 (6 bases). The germline CDR1 and CDR2 sequences are LGHDT and YNNKEL (reference sequence). The CDR3 extends over 14 amino acids. V lost 1 base and J 2 bases, leaving 8 bases between the germline ends.

The V call is TRBV7-3, the J call TRBJ1-1, with D possibly being TRBD1 (5 bases). Germline-derived CDR1 and CDR2 are SGHTA and FQGTGA. CDR3 size: 14 residues. V was trimmed by 4 bases and J by 6 bases, leaving 15 bases between them. Here the CDR3 DNA reads TGTGCCAGCAGCTCTCCGGGGGAATTCCCTGAAGCTTTCTTT. Amino acids: CASSSPGEFPEAFF.

The chain couples TRBV28 to TRBJ2-7; 9 nucleotides match TRBD1. V lost 5 bases to trimming and J lost 2 bases; unmatched junction nucleotides: 7. Germline-derived CDR1 and CDR2 are MDHEN and SYDVKM. The CDR3 runs 15 residues. CDR3 nucleotide sequence: TGTGCCAGCAGTGGCCGGGACAGGGACCCCTACGAGCAGTACTTC. The encoded protein is CASSGRDRDPYEQYF.

V usage is TRBV7-2 and J usage is TRBJ1-1; possible D gene TRBD1, 5 bases. The CDR3 totals 14 residues. The V gene's germline CDR1 is SGHTA and CDR2 FQGNSA. The ends were cut back, 3 bases at V and 7 bases at J, with 15 bases in the middle. The CDR3 is CASSFQGRWDEAFF. Written as DNA, the CDR3 is TGTGCCAGCAGCTTCCAGGGAAGGTGGGATGAAGCTTTCTTT.

V gene TRBV7-2 combines with J gene TRBJ2-2, with 9 positions matching TRBD1. J lost 1 base, V lost 5 bases, and 5 bases had no gene match. The germline CDR1 and CDR2 sequences are SGHTA and FQGNSA. This CDR3 contains 16 residues. CDR3 DNA sequence: TGTGCCAGCAGCCCCCGGACAGGGGTGAACACCGGGGAGCTGTTTTTT. Protein: CASSPRTGVNTGELFF.

The chain links TRBV6-5 to TRBJ2-3, with no clear D. With 6 bases removed from V and 0 bases from J, the gap between germline ends came to 4 bases. The CDR3 loop spans 12 amino acids. The V gene's germline CDR1 is MNHEY and CDR2 SVGAGI. In nucleotides, the CDR3 is TGTGCCAGCAGGGCTAGCACAGATACGCAGTATTTT. Its protein is CASRASTDTQYF.

The chain recombines TRBV30 with TRBJ2-4; TRBD1 is a possible D gene (5 bases). Germline CDR1 and CDR2: GTSNPN and SVGIG (reference sequence). This CDR3 is built from 15 residues. V was pared by 1 base and J by 0 bases, with 10 bases between. The CDR3 bases are TGTGCCTGGAGTGCAGACAGAGTAGCCAAAAACATTCAGTACTTC. This sequence encodes CAWSADRVAKNIQYF. Using reference TRBV30 and TRBJ2-4 for the parts outside the CDR3, the full variable domain is SQTIHQWPATLVQPVGSPLSLECTVEGTSNPNLYWYRQAAGRGLQLLFYSVGIGQISSEVPQNLSASRPQDRQFILSSKKLLLSDSGFYLCAWSADRVAKNIQYFGAGTRLSVL.

The rearrangement uses TRBV30 and TRBJ2-2; a possible D gene is TRBD2 (5 bases). Germline V gene sequence: CDR1 GTSNPN, CDR2 SVGIG (reference sequence). Trimming shortened V by 7 bases and J by 8 bases, and 14 bases separated the two germline ends. This CDR3 has 12 amino acids. The CDR3 loop reads CASPGLAGELFF. The CDR3 DNA reads TGTGCCTCTCCAGGACTGGCGGGGGAGCTGTTTTTT.